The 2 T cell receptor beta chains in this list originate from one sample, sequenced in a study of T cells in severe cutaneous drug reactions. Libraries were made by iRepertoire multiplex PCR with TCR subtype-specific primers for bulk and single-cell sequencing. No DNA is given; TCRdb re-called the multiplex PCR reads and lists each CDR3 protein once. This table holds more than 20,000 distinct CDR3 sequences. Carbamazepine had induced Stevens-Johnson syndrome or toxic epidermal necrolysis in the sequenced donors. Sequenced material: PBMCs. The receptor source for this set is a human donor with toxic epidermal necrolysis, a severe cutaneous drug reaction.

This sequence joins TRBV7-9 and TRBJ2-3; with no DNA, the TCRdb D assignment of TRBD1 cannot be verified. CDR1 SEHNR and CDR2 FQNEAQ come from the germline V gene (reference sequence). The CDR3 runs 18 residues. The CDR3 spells CASSLPRTGFTYTDTQYF.

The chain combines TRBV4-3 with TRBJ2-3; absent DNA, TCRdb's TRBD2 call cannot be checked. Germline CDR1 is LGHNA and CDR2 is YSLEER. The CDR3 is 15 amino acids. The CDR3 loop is CASSQAGLAGDTQYF.